What follows are 8 T cell receptor beta chains derived from one specimen sequenced in a study of Ad26.COV2.S vaccination and SARS-CoV-2 variants listed by TCRdb under 2021. The treatment or condition tag for this specimen amounts to: some 20 received Ad26.COV2.S at low or high dose, single or two shots; five or six received placebo; per-sample allocation not given. Repertoires of vaccine and placebo recipients were sequenced from samples collected on day 63 after the first injection. Receptors were amplified or captured by the immunoSEQ multiplex PCR assay. Imported from immuneACCESS, the table was reduced by TCRdb to in-frame sequences with V and J called. These copies leave out some clones; in studies compared against another copy, an unresolved V gene accounts for under half, and the cause of the remainder is not known. The sample table holds about 400,000 clones, of which 89% were seen once. 1.9% of the sample goes to the ten largest clones.

This material consisted of peripheral blood, taken in a trial of Ad26.COV2.S vaccine versus placebo. These receptors were collected from a person between 18 and 60 years old who received the Ad26.COV2.S COVID-19 vaccine or a placebo.

This clone is a singleton in its sample. The chain recombines TRBV19 with TRBJ2-7; 7 bases are a match to TRBD2. With V trimmed by 4 bases and J by 3 bases, 9 bases remained unmatched. The germline gives CDR1 LNHDA, CDR2 SQIVND (reference sequence). The CDR3 runs to 15 residues. DNA of the CDR3: TGTGCCAGTAGTACCGGGACTAACCCTAACTACGAGCAGTACTTC. This gives the protein CASSTGTNPNYEQYF.

This rearrangement joins TRBV7-9 to TRBJ1-4; D gene uncertain. There are 14 residues in the CDR3. V shed 4 bases and J shed 5 bases, with 11 bases lying between them. CDR1 is SEHNR, CDR2 FQNEAQ, per germline (reference sequence). CDR3 protein: CASSSLVGNEKLFF. CDR3 sequence (DNA): TGTGCCAGCAGCTCCCTCGTCGGAAATGAAAAACTGTTTTTT. The full variable domain, in which reference TRBV7-9 and TRBJ1-4 provide the parts outside the CDR3, is DTGVSQNPRHKITKRGQNVTFRCDPISEHNRLYWYRQTLGQGPEFLTYFQNEAQLEKSRLLSDRFSAERPKGSFSTLEIQRTEQGDSAMYLCASSSLVGNEKLFFGSGTQLSVL.

The table lists this clone with a count of one. The chain joins TRBV9 to TRBJ2-7, with D tentatively TRBD2 (5 bases). The germline CDR1 and CDR2 sequences are SGDLS and YYNGEE. This CDR3 contains 13 residues. V lost 3 bases to trimming and J lost 0 bases, with 7 bases between them. The CDR3: CASSGGNSYEQYF. In nucleotides, the CDR3 is TGTGCCAGCAGCGGAGGGAACTCCTACGAGCAGTACTTC.

V is TRBV2 and J is TRBJ1-2; 9 bases match TRBD1. CDR3 length: 16 residues. V lost 2 bases to trimming and J lost 6 bases; unmatched junction nucleotides: 10. CDR1 SNHLY and CDR2 FYNNEI come from the germline V gene. In nucleotides, the CDR3 is TGTGCCAGCAGTGAAATGGGACAGGGTAAATCGCATGGCTACACCTTC. It codes for CASSEMGQGKSHGYTF.

A note on this clone: The junction differs from germline at one of its ends, possibly a read error. The chain couples TRBV5-1 to TRBJ1-4, with D possibly being TRBD1 (6 bases). The germline gives CDR1 SGHRS, CDR2 YFSETQ. CDR3 length equals 14 residues. CDR3 in amino acids: CASSLATGREKLFF. The CDR3 DNA sequence: TGCGCCAGCAGTTTGGCTACAGGGAGGGAAAAACTGTTTTTT.

The V call is TRBV6-5, the J call TRBJ2-7; 14 nucleotides match TRBD2. Germline values: CDR1 MNHEY, CDR2 SVGAGI. V shed 7 bases and J 12 bases; nucleotides not matched to a gene: 11. The CDR3 contains 14 residues. CDR3 bases: TGTGCCAGCACAACCGGGACTAGCGGGAGTTTGATGTACTTC. Translating it yields CASTTGTSGSLMYF.

This clone is a singleton in its sample. The chain recombines TRBV3-1 (or the pseudogene TRBV3-2) with TRBJ2-3, with TRBD1 matching 7 bases. This CDR3 contains 16 residues. The trim removed 4 bases at V and 3 bases at J, leaving 10 bases unmatched. Germline CDR1 and CDR2: LGHDT and YNNKEL (reference sequence). The CDR3 sequence: CASSREPGQRTDTQYF. CDR3 coding DNA: TGTGCCAGCAGCCGAGAACCGGGACAGCGAACAGATACGCAGTATTTT.

The rearrangement joins TRBV6-5 to TRBJ1-6; D remains ambiguous. The CDR3 is 14 amino acids. Trimming took 5 bases from V and 10 from J, leaving 15 bases between them. Germline V gives CDR1 MNHEY, CDR2 SVGAGI. The chain's CDR3 is CASSQQRRNSPLHF. CDR3 in DNA: TGTGCCAGCAGTCAACAGAGAAGGAACTCACCCCTCCACTTT.